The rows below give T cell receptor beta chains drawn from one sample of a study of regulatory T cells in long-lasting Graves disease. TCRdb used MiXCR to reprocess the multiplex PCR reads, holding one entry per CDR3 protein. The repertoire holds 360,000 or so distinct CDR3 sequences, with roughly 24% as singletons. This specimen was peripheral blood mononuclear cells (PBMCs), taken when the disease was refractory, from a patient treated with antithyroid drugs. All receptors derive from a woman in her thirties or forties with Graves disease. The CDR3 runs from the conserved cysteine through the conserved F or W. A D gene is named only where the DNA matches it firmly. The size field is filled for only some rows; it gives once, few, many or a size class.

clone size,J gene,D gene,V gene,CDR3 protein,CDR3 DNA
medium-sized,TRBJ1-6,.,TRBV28,CASSPQGDSPLHF,TGTGCCAGCAGTCCACAGGGAGATTCACCCCTCCACTTT
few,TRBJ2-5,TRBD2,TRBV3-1,CASSSRLAGVIQETQYF,TGTGCCAGCAGCTCCCGACTAGCGGGAGTAATTCAAGAGACCCAGTACTTC
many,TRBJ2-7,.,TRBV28,CASSAFGATYEQYF,TGTGCCAGCAGTGCCTTCGGGGCAACCTACGAGCAGTACTTC
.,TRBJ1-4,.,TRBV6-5,CASSYSRVTGEKLFF,TGTGCCAGCAGTTACTCCAGGGTAACCGGTGAAAAACTGTTTTTT
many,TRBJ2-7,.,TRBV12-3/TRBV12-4,CASSSRPVSEQYF,TGTGCCAGCAGTTCAAGGCCGGTTTCCGAGCAGTACTTC
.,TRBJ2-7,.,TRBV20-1,CSARDLGGSLSYEQYF,TGCAGTGCTAGAGATCTGGGTGGGAGTCTCTCCTACGAGCAGTACTTC
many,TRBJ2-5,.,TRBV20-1,CSATAGLARETQYF,TGCAGTGCTACTGCCGGGCTAGCGCGAGAGACCCAGTACTTC
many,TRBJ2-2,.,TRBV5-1,CASSRQNTGELFF,TGCGCCAGCAGCCGACAGAACACCGGGGAGCTGTTTTTT
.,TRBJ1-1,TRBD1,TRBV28,CASTRQGAVNTEAFF,TGTGCCAGCACCCGGCAGGGGGCGGTGAACACTGAAGCTTTCTTT
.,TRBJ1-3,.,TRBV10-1,CASSHFAPGNTIYF,TGCGCCAGCAGTCATTTTGCTCCTGGAAACACCATATATTTT